The 26 T cell receptor beta chains in this list originate from one sample, sequenced in a study of T cell repertoires in cytomegalovirus infection. These receptors' targets are unknown. TCRdb used MiXCR to reprocess the reads, holding one entry per CDR3 protein. The sample includes some 940,000 distinct CDR3 sequences, approximately 30% seen only once; the top ten take about an eighth. The sample consisted of cultured CD8+ T cells from PBMCs, taken from culture after CMV antigen stimulation. These receptors originate from a human donor in good health (CMV status not recorded). Some clones in this sample may be carry-over from other donors' samples.

Remarks on this clonotype: The junction departs from the called germline gene at one end, perhaps through a read error. The chain uses TRBV12-3 or TRBV12-4 and TRBJ2-3; 9 positions match TRBD2. This CDR3 contains 15 residues. CDR3 protein: CVSSHSGGLTDTQYF. CDR3 coding DNA: TGTGTCAGCAGCCATAGCGGGGGCCTCACAGATACGCAGTATTTT.

This clonotype has a single count. Here the CDR3 reads CASSGTSGGQHEQYF. CDR3 nucleotide sequence: TGTGCCAGCAGTGGGACTAGCGGGGGGCAGCACGAGCAGTACTTC. This sequence joins TRBV25-1 and TRBJ2-7, with TRBD2 identical over 14 bases. Germline V CDR1 and CDR2: MGHDK, SYGVNS. The CDR3 is made up of 15 amino acids. The ends lost 4 bases at V and 5 bases at J; junction bases unmatched: 4.

V usage is TRBV6-5 and J usage is TRBJ2-1, with a possible D match to TRBD1 (6 bases). This CDR3 is 14 amino acids long. Germline V gene sequence: CDR1 MNHEY, CDR2 SVGAGI. With 0 bases removed from V and 9 bases from J, the gap between germline ends came to 12 bases. This CDR3 reads CASSYSVGAFEQFF. In DNA form, the CDR3 reads TGTGCCAGCAGTTACTCTGTGGGGGCCTTTGAGCAGTTCTTC.

In nucleotides, the CDR3 is TGCGCCAGCAGCCATCCTCCGGGACAGCCCGGGGAGCTGTTTTTT. It codes for CASSHPPGQPGELFF. The chain uses TRBV4-3 and TRBJ2-2; 7 bases match TRBD1. V dropped 3 bases and J dropped 6; count of bases not matched to a gene: 7. The V gene's germline CDR1 is LGHNA and CDR2 YSLEER. CDR3 length: 15 residues.

The genes are TRBV5-1 and TRBJ2-1, with 8 nucleotides matching TRBD1. The CDR3 sequence is 15 residues long. The J segment lost 3 bases and the V segment lost 0 bases, leaving 2 bases of the junction unmatched. Germline lookup yields CDR1 SGHRS and CDR2 YFSETQ. The CDR3 region is CASSLEGTGYNEQFF. The CDR3 bases are TGCGCCAGCAGCTTGGAAGGGACAGGCTACAATGAGCAGTTCTTC.

The chain links TRBV2 to TRBJ1-5; D not resolved. The CDR3 covers 15 residues. V lost 2 bases to trimming and J lost 11 bases, with 19 bases between them. Germline CDR1 and CDR2: SNHLY and FYNNEI. CDR3 in amino acids: CASSERTGYLVSQHF. The CDR3 bases are TGTGCCAGCAGTGAAAGGACCGGATATCTTGTTTCCCAGCATTTT. The full variable domain, its missing parts supplied by reference TRBV2 and TRBJ1-5, is EPEVTQTPSHQVTQMGQEVILRCVPISNHLYFYWYRQILGQKVEFLVSFYNNEISEKSEIFDDQFSVERPDGSNFTLKIRSTKLEDSAMYFCASSERTGYLVSQHFGDGTRLSIL.

Ten or more counts support this clonotype. V gene TRBV7-8 combines with J gene TRBJ2-3; D is undetermined. With 7 bases removed from V and 0 bases from J, the gap between germline ends came to 14 bases. CDR1 is SGHVS, CDR2 FQNEAQ, per germline. This CDR3 has 15 amino acids. CDR3 DNA sequence: TGTGCCAGCACCCTCTCAGCACGCAGCACAGATACGCAGTATTTT. Encoded protein: CASTLSARSTDTQYF.

The chain joins TRBV7-6 to TRBJ1-1; D gene ambiguous. Germline CDR1 and CDR2: SGHVS and FNYEAQ. The CDR3 has 14 residues. V dropped 2 bases and J dropped 4 bases, with 11 bases sitting between them. CDR3 sequence reads: CASSLTATCTEAFF. The DNA for the CDR3 is TGTGCCAGCAGCTTAACAGCCACATGCACTGAAGCTTTCTTT.

The chain employs TRBV11-2 and TRBJ1-4; 10 bases line up with TRBD1. The CDR3 consists of 15 residues. Trimming took 5 bases from V and 7 from J; bases not matched to a gene: 7. CDR1 is SGHAT, CDR2 FQNNGV, per germline. In DNA form, the CDR3 reads TGTGCCAGCAGCCAGACAGGGGGCGGGGTTGAAAAACTGTTTTTT. This gives the protein CASSQTGGGVEKLFF.

This clonotype has only a few counts. The V gene is TRBV28, the J gene TRBJ2-5; TRBD2 agrees at 8 bases. This CDR3 spans 16 amino acids. Germline CDR1 and CDR2: MDHEN and SYDVKM. V was pared by 4 bases and J by 3 bases, with 10 bases of the junction left unmatched. CDR3 amino acids: CASSSPVGRGEETQYF. The CDR3 DNA follows: TGTGCCAGCAGTTCCCCGGTTGGGCGGGGGGAAGAGACCCAGTACTTC.

The J gene is TRBJ2-7, the V gene TRBV7-6, with 12 bases fitting TRBD2. Germline lookup yields CDR1 SGHVS and CDR2 FNYEAQ. The V and J ends lost 4 bases and 1 base, in that order; junction bases with no gene match: 11. The CDR3 length is 18 residues. The CDR3 protein is CASSSIPQTSGGSYEQYF. In DNA, the CDR3 is TGTGCCAGCAGCTCGATACCCCAAACTAGCGGGGGGTCCTACGAGCAGTACTTC.

This clonotype was detected a few times. This chain joins TRBV3-1 and TRBJ2-4, with 9 bases identical to TRBD2. J gave up 1 base and V 3 bases, and 4 bases lay outside the gene matches. Germline V gene data show CDR1 as LGHDT and CDR2 as YNNKEL (reference sequence). The CDR3 has 16 amino acids. DNA of the CDR3: TGTGCCAGCAGCCATTTGCGGGGGGGGGCCAAAAACATTCAGTACTTC. This codes for CASSHLRGGAKNIQYF.

The chain carries TRBV7-9 and TRBJ1-4; the D gene is possibly TRBD1 (5 bases). Trimming cost V 5 bases and J 1 base, with 11 bases left between them. The CDR3 has 15 residues. Germline assignment: CDR1 SEHNR and CDR2 FQNEAQ (reference sequence). CDR3 DNA: TGTGCCAGCAGCCCTCGAGGGGTAACTAATGAAAAACTGTTTTTT. This gives the protein CASSPRGVTNEKLFF.

This clonotype has more than one count but fewer than ten. The rearrangement joins TRBV7-9 to TRBJ1-3; unclear D gene. The CDR3 is 16 residues long. V gave up 5 bases and J gave up 0 bases, with 14 bases separating them. Germline V gives CDR1 SEHNR, CDR2 FQNEAQ (reference sequence). This CDR3 is CASSRGTEASGNTIYF. In nucleotides, the CDR3 is TGTGCCAGCAGCCGAGGTACGGAGGCCTCTGGAAACACCATATATTTT.

The chain links TRBV20-1 to TRBJ2-4; D might be TRBD1 (5 bases). The CDR3 runs to 14 residues. In germline, CDR1 is DFQATT, CDR2 SNEGSKA (reference sequence). V shed 1 base and J shed 7 bases, with 14 bases lying between them. The CDR3 protein is CSARGDTPGNIQYF. As DNA, the CDR3 is TGCAGTGCTAGAGGTGACACTCCAGGGAACATTCAGTACTTC.

This clonotype has at least ten counts. The chain recombines TRBV10-3 with TRBJ1-2; the D is unclear. The germline V and J ends were trimmed by 4 bases and 8 bases, with 26 bases remaining between them. Germline assignment: CDR1 ENHRY and CDR2 SYGVKD. This CDR3 comprises 17 residues. As DNA, the CDR3 is TGTGCCATCAGTGTGAGCAGTGGGTGGACCGGAGTAGTGGGCTACACCTTC. Its protein is CAISVSSGWTGVVGYTF.

This clonotype was detected a few times. The gene calls are TRBV12-3 or TRBV12-4 and TRBJ1-3; D gene unclear. The germline V and J ends were trimmed by 7 bases and 3 bases, with 13 bases remaining between them. There are 14 residues in the CDR3. Here the CDR3 DNA reads TGTGCCAGCACCCCCGGAGGATTTGGAAACACCATATATTTT. Its protein product is CASTPGGFGNTIYF.

This clonotype showed up just a few times. V is TRBV27 and J is TRBJ2-1; no firm D call. CDR3 size: 14 residues. Trimming pared 3 bases from V and 6 bases from J, leaving 12 bases between. The V gene's germline CDR1 is MNHEY and CDR2 SMNVEV (reference sequence). CDR3 sequence (DNA): TGTGCCAGCAGTTTTCTGGGCAGTCTCAATGAGCAGTTCTTC. Translation: CASSFLGSLNEQFF.

This clonotype was seen a handful of times. The chain has TRBV6-1 and TRBJ2-1; D may be TRBD1 (6 bases). Germline values: CDR1 MNHNS, CDR2 SASEGT. V was shortened by 6 bases and J by 4 bases, with 16 bases between the two germline ends. The CDR3 sequence is 15 residues long. The CDR3 DNA follows: TGTGCCAGCAGCCAAGGTCAGGGGTGGTACAATGAGCAGTTCTTC. Translation gives CASSQGQGWYNEQFF.

V and J are TRBV4-1 and TRBJ2-3; D is unresolved. The CDR3 covers 14 residues. V dropped 2 bases and J dropped 4 bases, with 10 bases sitting between them. Looked up from germline, CDR1 is MGHRA and CDR2 is YSYEKL. CDR3 sequence: CASSQSLMADTQYF. As DNA, the CDR3 is TGCGCCAGCAGCCAATCCTTGATGGCAGATACGCAGTATTTT.

This clonotype was observed a handful of times. V gene TRBV6-5 combines with J gene TRBJ2-2, with 7 bases matching TRBD2. CDR1 and CDR2 (germline): MNHEY, SVGAGI. CDR3 length: 16 residues. V lost 7 bases to trimming and J lost 3 bases; unmatched junction nucleotides: 11. CDR3 sequence reads: CASTPMGGADTGELFF. The CDR3 bases are TGTGCCAGCACCCCTATGGGAGGGGCAGACACCGGGGAGCTGTTTTTT.

In this sample, this clonotype turned up a few times. The chain employs TRBV19 and TRBJ2-1; maybe TRBD2 (6 bases). This CDR3 region has 13 residues. Per the germline V gene, CDR1 is LNHDA and CDR2 is SQIVND (reference sequence). Trimming stripped 1 base from V and 9 bases from J, with 10 bases between. The CDR3: CASSIVGGSEQFF. In DNA, the CDR3 is TGTGCCAGTAGTATAGTGGGGGGAAGTGAGCAGTTCTTC.

Many counts were recorded for this clonotype. The J gene is TRBJ1-1, the V gene TRBV7-6; TRBD1 matches at 8 bases. The CDR3 consists of 17 residues. Germline V gene sequence: CDR1 SGHVS, CDR2 FNYEAQ. J gave up 6 bases and V 5 bases, and 17 bases lay outside the gene matches. CDR3 DNA: TGTGCCAGCAGCAAGTCGGACAGGGATGGGCCTTACCCTGAAGCTTTCTTT. It specifies CASSKSDRDGPYPEAFF.

The chain employs TRBV4-2 and TRBJ2-3; D unclear. Germline CDR1 is LGHNA and CDR2 is YNFKEQ. Trimming removed 0 bases at V and 0 bases at J, with 10 bases between. This CDR3 is built from 16 residues. The CDR3, as DNA: TGTGCCAGCAGCCAAGAAGGAAGCAGGAGCACAGATACGCAGTATTTT. It is translated as CASSQEGSRSTDTQYF.

The chain joins TRBV6-2 or TRBV6-3 to TRBJ1-5, with D perhaps matching TRBD1 (5 bases). The CDR3 is 17 residues long. Per the germline V gene, CDR1 is MNHEY and CDR2 is SVGEGT. V was shortened by 8 bases and J by 0 bases, with 20 bases between the two germline ends. This CDR3 reads CASDPENRGDSNQPQHF. In DNA, the CDR3 is TGTGCCAGCGACCCAGAGAATAGAGGGGATAGCAATCAGCCCCAGCATTTT.

This chain joins TRBV28 and TRBJ1-4; 7 bases map to TRBD1. CDR3 length equals 16 residues. V gave up 6 bases and J gave up 8 bases; unmatched junction bases: 15. Per the germline V gene, CDR1 is MDHEN and CDR2 is SYDVKM. The CDR3 sequence is CASSLRDRPFREKLFF. The CDR3 DNA is TGTGCCAGCAGCCTCCGGGACAGACCTTTTCGGGAAAAACTGTTTTTT.